This T cell receptor beta chain is drawn from a study of shared clonotypes between healthy human individuals. Study summary: Used for every donor were three CD4 naive, three CD4 memory, two CD8 naive and one CD8 memory plate. Notes on the study in general: Sorted-subset sequencing was shown by rarefaction to be incomplete despite large depth.

Original data processing: ImmunoSEQ junction-only sequences lacked quality scores, so their filtering differed. This table comes from immunoSEQ multiplex PCR, and its TCRdb copy is limited to in-frame clones, with some not included. V, J and clone size are those of that table, while D and trimming were read from the DNA. This sample yields under 1,100,000 clones, of which 75% to 80% are seen a single time; around 0.6% belongs to the top ten. The CDR3 extends over 15 amino acids. Trimming took 0 bases from V and 1 from J, leaving 9 bases between them. CDR1 LGHNA and CDR2 YNFKEQ come from the germline V gene. Those who donated, Caucasian adults without exception, all lived in Nashville, Tennessee. As for this clone: The target antigen is unknown.

The sequenced sample was memory CD4+ T cells from PBMCs. Subset denoted: CD45RA-negative fraction. The origin of this receptor is a man aged 18-30 years in good health. Some clones in this sample may be carry-over from other donors' samples. The V and J genes are TRBV4-2 and TRBJ2-5; D is perhaps TRBD2 (5 bases). The CDR3 spells CASSQDRTGQETQYF. CDR3 coding DNA: TGTGCCAGCAGCCAAGATAGGACTGGCCAAGAGACCCAGTACTTC.